This TCR beta chain is from a study of blood T cells in healthy people across ages. The use of a sample-barcoded 5' primer and a J-beta primer mix characterized a second PCR of about 7 to 12 cycles. TCRdb redid the calling of the 5' RACE reads with MiXCR, one entry per CDR3 protein. The table includes 700,000 to 800,000 distinct CDR3 sequences, around 46% detected once. V dropped 3 bases and J dropped 5; count of bases not matched to a gene: 16. Germline CDR1 is SGHTS and CDR2 is YDEGEE. The CDR3 has 18 amino acids. This sequence was found in a woman aged 55-70 years in good health. The chain recombines TRBV5-8 with TRBJ2-1, with 8 nucleotides matching TRBD1. Material: blood. The CDR3 protein is CASSSGTGHIKGDNEQFF. The DNA for the CDR3 is TGTGCCAGCAGCTCCGGGACAGGTCACATCAAAGGGGACAATGAGCAGTTCTTC. The entire variable domain, with the rest obtained from reference TRBV5-8 and TRBJ2-1, is as follows: EAGVTQSPTHLIKTRGQQATLRCSPISGHTSVYWYQQALGLGLQFLLWYDEGEERNRGNFPPRFSGRQFPNYSSELNVNALELEDSALYLCASSSGTGHIKGDNEQFFGPGTRLTVL.